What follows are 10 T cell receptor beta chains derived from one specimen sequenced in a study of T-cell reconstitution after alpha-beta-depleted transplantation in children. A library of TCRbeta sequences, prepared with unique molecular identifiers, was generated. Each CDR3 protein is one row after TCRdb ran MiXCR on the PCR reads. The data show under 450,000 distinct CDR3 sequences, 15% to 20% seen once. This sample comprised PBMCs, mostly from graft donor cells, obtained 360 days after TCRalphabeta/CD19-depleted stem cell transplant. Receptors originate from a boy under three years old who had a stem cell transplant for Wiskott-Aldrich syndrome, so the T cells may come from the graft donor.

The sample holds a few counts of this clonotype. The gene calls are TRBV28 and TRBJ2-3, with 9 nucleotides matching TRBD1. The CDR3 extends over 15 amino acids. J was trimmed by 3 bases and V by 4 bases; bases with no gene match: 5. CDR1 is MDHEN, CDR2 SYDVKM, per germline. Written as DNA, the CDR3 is TGTGCCAGCAGTTCCCGGGACAGGGTGACAGATACGCAGTATTTT. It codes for CASSSRDRVTDTQYF. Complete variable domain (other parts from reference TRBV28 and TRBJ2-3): DVKVTQSSRYLVKRTGEKVFLECVQDMDHENMFWYRQDPGLGLRLIYFSYDVKMKEKGDIPEGYSVSREKKERFSLILESASTNQTSMYLCASSSRDRVTDTQYFGPGTRLTVL.

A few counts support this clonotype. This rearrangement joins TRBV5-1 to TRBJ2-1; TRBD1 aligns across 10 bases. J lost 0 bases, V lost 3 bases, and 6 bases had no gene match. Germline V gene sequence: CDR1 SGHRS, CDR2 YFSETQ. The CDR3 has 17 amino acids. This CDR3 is CASSSFRDRGSYNEQFF. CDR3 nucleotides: TGCGCCAGCAGCTCCTTCCGGGACAGGGGCTCCTACAATGAGCAGTTCTTC.

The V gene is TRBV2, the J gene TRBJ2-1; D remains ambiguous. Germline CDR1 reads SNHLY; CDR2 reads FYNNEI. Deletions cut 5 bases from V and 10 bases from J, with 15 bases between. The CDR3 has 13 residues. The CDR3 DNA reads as TGTGCCAGCAGTCTTAACTACAACAGAGAGCAGTTCTTC. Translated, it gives CASSLNYNREQFF. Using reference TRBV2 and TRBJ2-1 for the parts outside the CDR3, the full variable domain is EPEVTQTPSHQVTQMGQEVILRCVPISNHLYFYWYRQILGQKVEFLVSFYNNEISEKSEIFDDQFSVERPDGSNFTLKIRSTKLEDSAMYFCASSLNYNREQFFGPGTRLTVL.

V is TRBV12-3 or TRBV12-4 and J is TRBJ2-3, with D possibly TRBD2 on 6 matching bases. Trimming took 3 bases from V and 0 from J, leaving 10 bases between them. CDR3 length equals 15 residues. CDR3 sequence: CASSLYGTSTDTQYF. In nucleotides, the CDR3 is TGTGCCAGCAGTTTGTACGGGACTAGCACAGATACGCAGTATTTT.

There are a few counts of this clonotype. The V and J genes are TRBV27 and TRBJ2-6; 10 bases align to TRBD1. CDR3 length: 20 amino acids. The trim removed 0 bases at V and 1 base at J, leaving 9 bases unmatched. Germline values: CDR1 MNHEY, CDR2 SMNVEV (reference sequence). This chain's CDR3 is CASSLSGAGTGVSGANVLTF. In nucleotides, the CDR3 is TGTGCCAGCAGTTTATCAGGCGCCGGGACAGGGGTGTCTGGGGCCAACGTCCTGACTTTC.

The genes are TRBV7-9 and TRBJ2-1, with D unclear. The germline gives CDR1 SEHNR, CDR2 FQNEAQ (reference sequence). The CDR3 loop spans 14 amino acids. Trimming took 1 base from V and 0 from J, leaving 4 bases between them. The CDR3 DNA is TGTGCCAGCAGCTTAGATTACTCCTACAATGAGCAGTTCTTC. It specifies CASSLDYSYNEQFF.

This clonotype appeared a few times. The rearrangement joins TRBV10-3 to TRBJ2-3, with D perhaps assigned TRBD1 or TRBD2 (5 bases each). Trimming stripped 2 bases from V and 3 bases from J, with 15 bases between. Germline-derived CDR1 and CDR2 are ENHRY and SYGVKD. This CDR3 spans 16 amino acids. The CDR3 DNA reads TGTGCCATCAGTGAGGCCAGAGGGGCGCGTACAGATACGCAGTATTTT. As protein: CAISEARGARTDTQYF.

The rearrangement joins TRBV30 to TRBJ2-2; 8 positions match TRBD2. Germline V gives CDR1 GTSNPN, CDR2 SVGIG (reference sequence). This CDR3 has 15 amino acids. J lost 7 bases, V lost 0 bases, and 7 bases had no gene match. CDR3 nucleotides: TGTGCCTGGAGTGTAGGCCCGGGGGGGTTCGGGGAGCTGTTTTTT. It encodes CAWSVGPGGFGELFF. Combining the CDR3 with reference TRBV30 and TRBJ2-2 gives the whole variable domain SQTIHQWPATLVQPVGSPLSLECTVEGTSNPNLYWYRQAAGRGLQLLFYSVGIGQISSEVPQNLSASRPQDRQFILSSKKLLLSDSGFYLCAWSVGPGGFGELFFGEGSRLTVL.

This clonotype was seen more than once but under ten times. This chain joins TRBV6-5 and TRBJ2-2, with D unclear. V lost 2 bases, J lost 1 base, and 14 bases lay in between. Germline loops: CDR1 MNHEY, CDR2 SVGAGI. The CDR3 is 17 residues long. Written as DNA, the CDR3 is TGTGCCAGCAGTTACCGGAAGCTGCCTGTGAACACCGGGGAGCTGTTTTTT. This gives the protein CASSYRKLPVNTGELFF.

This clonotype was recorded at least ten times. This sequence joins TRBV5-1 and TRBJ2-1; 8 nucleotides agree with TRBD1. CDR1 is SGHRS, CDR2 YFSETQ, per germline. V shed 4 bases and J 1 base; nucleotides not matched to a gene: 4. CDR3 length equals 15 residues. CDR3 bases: TGCGCCAGCAGCCTAACAGGGGGGTCCTACAATGAGCAGTTCTTC. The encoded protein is CASSLTGGSYNEQFF. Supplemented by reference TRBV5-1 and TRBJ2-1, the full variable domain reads KAGVTQTPRYLIKTRGQQVTLSCSPISGHRSVSWYQQTPGQGLQFLFEYFSETQRNKGNFPGRFSGRQFSNSRSEMNVSTLELGDSALYLCASSLTGGSYNEQFFGPGTRLTVL.